This passage covers 8 T cell receptor beta chains from one sample sequenced in a study of vaccination effects on CD4 cells after COVID-19. Their antigens are not known. Some clones are missing from TCRdb's copy, which holds only in-frame ones; the method was immunoSEQ multiplex PCR. The table lists approximately 74,000 clones, about 70% of them singletons. Antigen-specific CD4+ T cells were expanded (with viral peptide pools) by the ViraFEST assay ahead of sequencing. A 10-day culture period preceded the isolation of CD4+ T cells. Recipients of the vaccine had no prior SARS-CoV-2 infection and negative nucleocapsid antibodies. The source material was CD4+ T cells from PBMCs cultured with HCoV-NL63 spike peptides, sampled before COVID-19 vaccination. The receptors shown here come from a human donor who received a COVID-19 vaccine.

This chain connects TRBV7-9 to TRBJ1-2, with TRBD1 matching over 7 bases. With 5 bases clipped from V and 4 bases from J, the junction kept 19 bases outside the gene matches. This CDR3 spans 18 amino acids. Germline lookup yields CDR1 SEHNR and CDR2 FQNEAQ (reference sequence). CDR3 sequence reads: CASSPFAGQATFVYGYTF. The CDR3 region has the DNA TGTGCCAGCAGCCCCTTCGCCGGACAGGCGACGTTCGTCTATGGCTACACCTTC.

This clone was seen only a few times. The V call is TRBV19, the J call TRBJ1-1; the D gene is possibly TRBD1 (6 bases). Germline V gene sequence: CDR1 LNHDA, CDR2 SQIVND (reference sequence). The V end lost 5 bases, the J end lost 1 base, and 14 bases lay between the germline ends. The CDR3 runs 15 residues. DNA for the CDR3: TGTGCCAGTAGTTTAACAGGGCTGGGGAACACTGAAGCTTTCTTT. Amino acids: CASSLTGLGNTEAFF.

This chain connects TRBV5-5 to TRBJ1-4; D unclear. The CDR3 length is 16 residues. V dropped 2 bases and J dropped 3 bases, with 14 bases sitting between them. In germline, CDR1 is SGHKS, CDR2 YYEKEE (reference sequence). This CDR3 reads CASSLPPGKANEKLFF. In DNA form, the CDR3 reads TGTGCCAGCAGCTTACCTCCGGGGAAAGCTAATGAAAAACTGTTTTTT. The whole variable domain, remainder taken from reference TRBV5-5 and TRBJ1-4, is DAGVTQSPTHLIKTRGQQVTLRCSPISGHKSVSWYQQVLGQGPQFIFQYYEKEERGRGNFPDRFSARQFPNYSSELNVNALLLGDSALYLCASSLPPGKANEKLFFGSGTQLSVL.

The chain recombines TRBV28 with TRBJ2-7; D uncertain. The CDR3 has 13 residues. The V and J ends lost 1 base and 4 bases respectively, with 8 bases between them. The germline CDR1 and CDR2 sequences are MDHEN and SYDVKM. The CDR3 here is CASSLSSLYEQYV. As DNA, the CDR3 is TGTGCCAGCAGTTTATCCTCCCTATACGAGCAGTACGTC.

V is TRBV19 and J is TRBJ1-6, with D possibly being TRBD1 (5 bases). CDR1 LNHDA and CDR2 SQIVND come from the germline V gene (reference sequence). This CDR3 has 14 residues. Deletions cut 3 bases from V and 10 bases from J, with 13 bases between. The CDR3 nucleotides read TGTGCCAGTAGTATCACCCAGGGAGAGTCACCCCTCCACTTT. Amino acids: CASSITQGESPLHF.

This clone was counted between two and nine times. The chain joins TRBV30 to TRBJ1-1; no clear D. Between the trimmed V and J ends, which lost 3 bases and 7 bases, there was a span of 9 bases. This CDR3 region has 11 residues. The germline V gene encodes CDR1 GTSNPN and CDR2 SVGIG (reference sequence). The CDR3 bases are TGTGCCTGGAGGGGGAGGATTGAAGCTTTCTTT. This codes for CAWRGRIEAFF.

The chain links TRBV2 to TRBJ2-7, with D uncertain. The V end lost 6 bases, the J end lost 7 bases, and 10 bases lay between the germline ends. The length of the CDR3 is 11 residues. In germline, CDR1 is SNHLY, CDR2 FYNNEI. The CDR3 is CASRVSWEQYV. The CDR3 DNA is TGTGCCAGCAGGGTCTCTTGGGAGCAGTACGTC.

The chain is built from TRBV7-2 and TRBJ1-1, with unresolved D. The germline CDR1 and CDR2 sequences are SGHTA and FQGNSA. Trimming stripped 3 bases from V and 3 bases from J, with 2 bases between. This CDR3 has 11 amino acids. The CDR3 DNA follows: TGTGCCAGCAGCTTTTACACTGAAGCTTTCTTT. Translated: CASSFYTEAFF.